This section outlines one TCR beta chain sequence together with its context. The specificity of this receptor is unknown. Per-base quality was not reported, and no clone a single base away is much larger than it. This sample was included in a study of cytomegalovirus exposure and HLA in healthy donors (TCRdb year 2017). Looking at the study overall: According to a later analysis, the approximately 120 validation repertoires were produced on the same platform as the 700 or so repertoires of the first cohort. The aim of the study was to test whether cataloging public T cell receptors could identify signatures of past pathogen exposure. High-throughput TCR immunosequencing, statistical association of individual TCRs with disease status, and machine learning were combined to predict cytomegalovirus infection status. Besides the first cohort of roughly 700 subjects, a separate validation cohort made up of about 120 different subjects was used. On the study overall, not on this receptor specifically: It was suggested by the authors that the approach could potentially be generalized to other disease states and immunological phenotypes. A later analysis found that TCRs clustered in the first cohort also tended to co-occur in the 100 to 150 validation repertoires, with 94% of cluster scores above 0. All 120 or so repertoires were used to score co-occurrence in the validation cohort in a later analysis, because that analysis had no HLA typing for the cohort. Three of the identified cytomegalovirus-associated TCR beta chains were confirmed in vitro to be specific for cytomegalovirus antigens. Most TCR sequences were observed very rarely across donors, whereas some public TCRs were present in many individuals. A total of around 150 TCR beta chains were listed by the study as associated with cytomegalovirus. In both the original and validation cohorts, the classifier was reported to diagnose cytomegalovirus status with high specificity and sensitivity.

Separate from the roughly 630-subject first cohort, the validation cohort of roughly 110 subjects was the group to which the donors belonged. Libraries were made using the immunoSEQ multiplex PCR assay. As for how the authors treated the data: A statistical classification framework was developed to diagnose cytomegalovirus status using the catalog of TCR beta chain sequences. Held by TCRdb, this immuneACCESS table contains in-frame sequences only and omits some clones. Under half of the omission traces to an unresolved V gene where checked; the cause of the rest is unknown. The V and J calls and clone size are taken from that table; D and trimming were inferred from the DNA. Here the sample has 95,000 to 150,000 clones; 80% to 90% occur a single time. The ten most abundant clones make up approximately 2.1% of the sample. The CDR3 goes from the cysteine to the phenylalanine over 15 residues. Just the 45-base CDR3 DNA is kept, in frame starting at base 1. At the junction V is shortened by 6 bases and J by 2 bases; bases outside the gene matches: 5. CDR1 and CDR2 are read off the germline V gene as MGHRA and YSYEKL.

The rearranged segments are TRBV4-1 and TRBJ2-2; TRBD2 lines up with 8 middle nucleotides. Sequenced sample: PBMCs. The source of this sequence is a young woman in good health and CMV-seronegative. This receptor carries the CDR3 CASRLTSANTGELFF. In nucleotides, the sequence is TGCGCCAGCAGGTTGACTAGCGCTAACACCGGGGAGCTGTTTTTT.